One sample yielded the 17 T cell receptor beta chains listed below, sequenced in a study of T cell changes during pregnancy in multiple sclerosis. Sequenced by immunoSEQ multiplex PCR; TCRdb stores in-frame clones only, minus some. The sample yields 20,000 or so clones, 87% seen once. The sample was CD8+ T cells from peripheral blood mononuclear cells, taken in the third trimester of pregnancy. The receptor set was obtained from a female donor in good health, enrolled as a control in a pregnancy study.

The chain carries TRBV6-5 and TRBJ1-4; D remains ambiguous. Trimming removed 9 bases from V and 6 bases from J, with 11 bases in between. This CDR3 is 12 amino acids long. Per germline, CDR1 MNHEY and CDR2 SVGAGI. The DNA of the CDR3 is TGTGCCAGAGCCGACAAGGATGAAAAACTGTTTTTT. The encoded protein is CARADKDEKLFF.

The rearrangement joins TRBV19 to TRBJ2-1, with 14 bases identical to TRBD2. With 7 bases clipped from V and 9 bases from J, the junction kept 11 bases outside the gene matches. CDR1 and CDR2 (germline): LNHDA, SQIVND (reference sequence). This CDR3 comprises 16 residues. CDR3 residues: CASTPSGTSGSSEQFF. CDR3 DNA: TGTGCCAGTACACCCTCCGGGACTAGCGGGAGCAGTGAGCAGTTCTTC.

The chain carries TRBV27 and TRBJ1-1; D unresolved. The germline gives CDR1 MNHEY, CDR2 SMNVEV (reference sequence). The CDR3 sequence is 14 residues long. V shed 5 bases and J shed 4 bases, with 14 bases lying between them. In DNA, the CDR3 is TGTGCCAGCAGTCTACGAGGCCCGGGCACTGAAGCTTTCTTT. Encoded protein: CASSLRGPGTEAFF.

This clone appeared a single time. The chain recombines TRBV15 with TRBJ2-7; 11 bases match TRBD2. Germline V gene sequence: CDR1 LNHNV, CDR2 YYDKDF (reference sequence). After removal of 5 bases from V and 2 bases from J, the junction contained 5 bases not matched to a gene. This CDR3 is built from 15 residues. The CDR3 is CATSPGTSGTYEQYF. CDR3 DNA sequence: TGTGCCACCAGCCCCGGGACTAGCGGAACCTACGAGCAGTACTTC.

V gene TRBV14 combines with J gene TRBJ2-7; TRBD2 matches at 12 bases. After removal of 3 bases from V and 2 bases from J, the junction contained 5 bases not matched to a gene. The CDR3 is 16 amino acids. Per germline, CDR1 SGHDN and CDR2 FVKESK. The DNA of the CDR3 is TGTGCCAGCAGCCACGGACTAGCGGGGCTCGCCTACGAGCAGTACTTC. It translates to CASSHGLAGLAYEQYF.

Details on this clone: The junction does not match germline at one end; this may be a read error. The chain carries TRBV28 and TRBJ2-7; TRBD2 agrees at 8 bases. The CDR3 is 17 amino acids. Germline V gives CDR1 MDHEN, CDR2 SYDVKM. CDR3 nucleotide sequence: TGTGCCGGCAGTCCCCGGGGGGGTGAGCGGGGATCCTACGAGCAGTACTTC. Translation gives CAGSPRGGERGSYEQYF.

The CDR3 DNA reads as TGTGCCAGCAGCCTACAGTCGTCCTACGAGCAGTACTTC. This codes for CASSLQSSYEQYF. This chain uses TRBV11-2 with TRBJ2-7; D ambiguous. Germline loops: CDR1 SGHAT, CDR2 FQNNGV. CDR3 size: 13 residues. Trimming left V 5 bases short and J 1 base short, with 9 bases between. Complete variable domain (other parts from reference TRBV11-2 and TRBJ2-7): EAGVAQSPRYKIIEKRQSVAFWCNPISGHATLYWYQQILGQGPKLLIQFQNNGVVDDSQLPKDRFSAERLKGVDSTLKIQPAKLEDSAVYLCASSLQSSYEQYFGPGTRLTVT.

The CDR3, as DNA: TGTGCCAGCAGCTTGGAGGCGGGGGCAGGCCAAGAGACCCAGTACTTC. It yields the protein CASSLEAGAGQETQYF. The V and J genes are TRBV5-5 and TRBJ2-5, with D maybe TRBD2 (7 bases). V lost 0 bases and J lost 1, with 13 bases in between. This CDR3 is built from 16 residues. CDR1 SGHKS and CDR2 YYEKEE come from the germline V gene (reference sequence).

In this sample, this clone turned up once. The genes are TRBV27 and TRBJ2-1; TRBD2 matches 13 bases. V lost 5 bases, J lost 7 bases, and 2 bases stayed unmatched. CDR1 and CDR2 from the germline V gene are MNHEY and SMNVEV (reference sequence). CDR3 length: 14 residues. The CDR3 is CASSPTSGGNEQFF. CDR3 nucleotide sequence: TGTGCCAGCAGTCCGACTAGCGGGGGGAATGAGCAGTTCTTC.

The chain employs TRBV6-5 and TRBJ1-1, with TRBD1 matching 7 bases. J gave up 5 bases and V 2 bases, and 5 bases lay outside the gene matches. CDR1 is MNHEY, CDR2 SVGAGI, per germline. The CDR3 is 14 residues long. CDR3 in amino acids: CASSYKTGWTEAFF. CDR3 coding DNA: TGTGCCAGCAGTTACAAGACAGGGTGGACTGAAGCTTTCTTT.

The chain uses TRBV6-5 and TRBJ2-3; 8 bases map to TRBD1. J lost 4 bases, V lost 7 bases, and 10 bases had no gene match. Germline V gene sequence: CDR1 MNHEY, CDR2 SVGAGI. The CDR3 has 15 residues. The CDR3 loop is CASTLYRGVADTQYF. CDR3 sequence (DNA): TGTGCCAGCACTCTATACAGGGGGGTCGCAGATACGCAGTATTTT.

The chain couples TRBV4-2 to TRBJ1-6; D unclear. Trimming shortened V by 6 bases and J by 6 bases, and 15 bases separated the two germline ends. The CDR3 sequence is 15 residues long. Germline assignment: CDR1 LGHNA and CDR2 YNFKEQ. The CDR3 DNA follows: TGTGCCAGCAGGGAACTAGGTGGGTTTAATTCACCCCTCCACTTT. Translated, it gives CASRELGGFNSPLHF.

This clone was detected a few times. This sequence joins TRBV15 and TRBJ2-1; the match to TRBD1 covers 8 bases. The CDR3 is 15 residues long. The V gene end was trimmed by 5 bases and the J gene end by 3 bases; junction bases not matched to a gene: 6. The germline gives CDR1 LNHNV, CDR2 YYDKDF (reference sequence). CDR3 coding DNA: TGTGCCACCAGCGAAGACAGGGGAGTCTACAATGAGCAGTTCTTC. This gives the protein CATSEDRGVYNEQFF.

The chain carries TRBV5-1 and TRBJ2-1; D unclear. Germline V CDR1 and CDR2: SGHRS, YFSETQ. Trimming left V 4 bases short and J 6 bases short, with 17 bases between. This CDR3 spans 15 amino acids. This CDR3 is CASSPYNRHSNEQFF. Here the CDR3 DNA reads TGCGCCAGCAGCCCCTATAACCGACACTCCAATGAGCAGTTCTTC.

The chain employs TRBV29-1 and TRBJ2-1, with 10 bases identical to TRBD2. Looked up from germline, CDR1 is SQVTM and CDR2 is ANQGSEA. The CDR3 runs 14 residues. The trim removed 4 bases at V and 3 bases at J, leaving 3 bases unmatched. The CDR3 reads CSVASGSYYNEQFF. In nucleotides, the CDR3 is TGCAGCGTTGCTAGCGGGAGTTACTACAATGAGCAGTTCTTC.

The rearrangement uses TRBV7-9 and TRBJ2-4; 8 nucleotides match TRBD1. V was pared by 2 bases and J by 3 bases, with 6 bases of the junction left unmatched. Germline CDR1 SEHNR, CDR2 FQNEAQ (reference sequence). The CDR3 loop spans 16 amino acids. CDR3 DNA sequence: TGTGCCAGCAGCTTAAGTACAGGGGGTCTCAAAAACATTCAGTACTTC. The encoded protein is CASSLSTGGLKNIQYF.

The V and J genes are TRBV4-3 and TRBJ2-3; no definite D call. The V gene's germline CDR1 is LGHNA and CDR2 YSLEER. The CDR3 extends over 15 amino acids. Trimming removed 0 bases from V and 0 bases from J, with 7 bases in between. The chain's CDR3 is CASSQDVVSTDTQYF. The CDR3 nucleotides are TGCGCCAGCAGCCAAGATGTAGTCAGCACAGATACGCAGTATTTT.